Below are 3 T cell receptor beta chains sequenced from a single sample in a study of identical twins. TCRdb re-called the 5' RACE reads through MiXCR, storing one row per CDR3 protein. The sample lists 600,000 to 850,000 distinct CDR3 sequences, around a sixth occurring once. These sequences were also reported in another study, on T cells expressing NK-cell markers.

The sequenced sample consisted of PBMCs. Receptors were obtained from a woman aged 18-29 years in good health.

This clonotype was counted between two and nine times. The rearrangement links TRBV20-1 to TRBJ1-1; no reliable D call. V was clipped by 2 bases and J by 7 bases, with 5 bases between them. CDR3 length: 10 residues. Germline CDR1 DFQATT, CDR2 SNEGSKA (reference sequence). Written as DNA, the CDR3 is TGCAGTGCTAGATCGCGTGAAGCTTTCTTT. It specifies CSARSREAFF.

This clonotype showed up just once. The J gene is TRBJ1-1, the V gene TRBV29-1, with 7 bases aligning to TRBD1. The V gene end was trimmed by 6 bases and the J gene end by 8 bases; junction bases not matched to a gene: 15. The CDR3 extends over 14 amino acids. CDR1 is SQVTM, CDR2 ANQGSEA, per germline. The CDR3 DNA reads TGCAGCGTCCCTTCGGGGAGCCGAGGGGGCGAAGCTTTCTTT. Its translation: CSVPSGSRGGEAFF.

This chain joins TRBV29-1 and TRBJ2-7, with a weak D call TRBD1 (5 bases). The CDR3 length is 14 residues. Trimming shortened V by 6 bases and J by 2 bases, and 17 bases separated the two germline ends. Looked up from germline, CDR1 is SQVTM and CDR2 is ANQGSEA. This CDR3 is CSVGDSFLTYEQYF. The CDR3 region has the DNA TGCAGCGTGGGCGACAGCTTTCTAACCTACGAGCAGTACTTC.